Listed below are T cell receptor beta chains from one sample, sequenced in a study of blood T cell repertoires in COVID-19. Assay used: immunoSEQ multiplex PCR; TCRdb lists only in-frame clones, some missing. This sample has under 200,000 clones, with 60% to 80% found just once. Sequencing used peripheral blood. These receptors came from a man between 65 and 85 years old with acute or convalescent COVID-19. Both conserved end residues are part of each CDR3. The order of the fields is V gene, clone size, J gene, D gene, CDR3 protein, CDR3 DNA. D genes are given only for firm matches. The listing skips clone size in some rows; elsewhere it reads once, few, many or a size class.

TRBV6-5	NA	TRBJ1-2	NA	CASSYREGLGGYTF	TGTGCCAGCAGTTACAGAGAGGGCTTGGGCGGCTACACCTTC
TRBV5-6	once	TRBJ2-7	NA	CASSLAYGAGNEQYF	TGTGCCAGCAGCTTGGCGTATGGGGCAGGCAACGAGCAGTACTTC
TRBV7-2	NA	TRBJ2-7	NA	CASSLAMGIGTLSSYEQYF	TGTGCCAGCAGCTTAGCCATGGGAATCGGGACACTAAGCTCCTACGAGCAGTACTTC
TRBV2	NA	TRBJ2-7	NA	CASSDRGSLNF	TGTGCCAGCAGTGATCGAGGGTCGCTCAACTTC
TRBV6-5	once	TRBJ2-2	TRBD1	CASTQDRANTGELFF	TGTGCCAGCACCCAAGACAGGGCGAACACCGGGGAGCTGTTTTTT
TRBV4-3	NA	TRBJ2-1	TRBD2	CASSLLAGGVNEQFF	TGCGCCAGCAGCCTGCTAGCGGGAGGGGTCAATGAGCAGTTCTTC
TRBV10-1	NA	TRBJ1-1	TRBD1	CASSSGQGTEAFF	TGCGCCAGCAGTTCCGGACAGGGCACTGAAGCTTTTTTT
TRBV28	NA	TRBJ2-7	TRBD2	CASSGVSYEQYF	TGTGCCAGTAGCGGGGTCTCCTACGAGCAGTACTTC
TRBV2	once	TRBJ1-2	TRBD1	CASRTGGTYGYTF	TGTGCCAGCAGAACAGGGGGGACCTATGGCTACACCTTC
TRBV24-1	NA	TRBJ1-5	TRBD1	CATSVGQGTDQPQHF	TGTGCCACCAGTGTCGGACAGGGGACCGATCAGCCCCAGCATTTT
TRBV6-5	NA	TRBJ2-2	NA	CASSLRQSTGELFF	TGTGCCAGCAGCCTTAGACAGAGCACCGGGGAGCTGTTTTTT
TRBV25-1	NA	TRBJ2-1	NA	CASSEWGVDSGNEQFF	TGTGCCAGCAGTGAATGGGGGGTTGACAGCGGCAATGAGCAGTTCTTC
TRBV5-6	NA	TRBJ1-2	TRBD1	CASSFGQVEGYTF	TGTGCCAGCAGCTTCGGACAGGTCGAGGGCTACACCTTC
TRBV7-8	NA	TRBJ2-5	NA	CASTLGGETQYF	TGTGCCAGCACCTTAGGAGGGGAGACCCAGTACTTC
TRBV10-3	NA	TRBJ2-1	TRBD1	CAISALPGQGDNEQFF	TGTGCCATCAGTGCTTTGCCGGGACAGGGGGACAATGAGCAGTTCTTC
TRBV7-2	NA	TRBJ2-7	TRBD2	CASSLRGSGINEQYF	TGTGCCAGCAGCTTAAGAGGTAGCGGGATCAACGAGCAGTACTTC
TRBV5-1	NA	TRBJ1-1	TRBD1	CASSPRTGGFTTEAFF	TGCGCCAGCAGCCCACGGACAGGGGGCTTTACCACTGAAGCTTTCTTT
TRBV28	NA	TRBJ2-7	NA	CASIGVRQVLTYEQYF	TGTGCCAGCATAGGTGTTAGGCAGGTGCTGACCTACGAGCAGTACTTC
TRBV11-2	NA	TRBJ2-7	NA	CASSPREGSGLYEQYF	TGTGCCAGCAGCCCACGGGAAGGTAGCGGTCTCTACGAGCAGTACTTC
TRBV5-4	few	TRBJ2-3	NA	CASSLAGRSTDTQYF	TGTGCCAGCAGCTTGGCAGGTAGGAGCACAGATACGCAGTATTTT
TRBV18	NA	TRBJ1-4	NA	CASSPATDEKLFF	TGTGCCAGCTCTCCCGCGACAGATGAAAAACTGTTTTTT
TRBV5-4	NA	TRBJ2-3	TRBD2	CASLAGGRTDTQYF	TGTGCCAGCTTGGCGGGAGGGAGGACAGATACGCAGTATTTT
TRBV15	NA	TRBJ2-7	TRBD2	CAASRDLGREIEQYF	TGTGCCGCCAGCAGAGATCTGGGGCGGGAGATTGAGCAGTACTTC
TRBV12-5	once	TRBJ2-5	TRBD1	CASGFAPGTGLETQYF	TGTGCTAGTGGTTTCGCCCCCGGGACAGGGTTGGAGACCCAGTACTTC
TRBV27	once	TRBJ1-6	NA	CASSTIIGGSPLHF	TGTGCCAGCAGTACTATTATTGGCGGTTCACCCCTCCACTTT
TRBV28	NA	TRBJ2-3	NA	CASSPSGGTDTQYF	TGTGCCAGCAGCCCCTCGGGGGGCACAGATACGCAGTATTTT
TRBV12-1	NA	TRBJ1-1	NA	CASSPGLDEAFF	TGTGCCAGCAGCCCGGGACTGGATGAAGCTTTCTTT
TRBV5-1	NA	TRBJ1-1	TRBD1	CASSFGGTGNTEAFF	TGCGCCAGCAGCTTTGGCGGGACAGGAAACACTGAAGCTTTCTTT
TRBV5-1	NA	TRBJ2-3	NA	CASSLFGTDTQYF	TGCGCCAGCAGCTTGTTCGGCACAGATACGCAGTATTTT
TRBV5-1	NA	TRBJ2-5	TRBD2	CASSLEVASGRAAHF	TGCGCCAGCAGCTTGGAAGTCGCTAGCGGGAGGGCCGCTCACTTC
TRBV3-1/TRBV3-2	NA	TRBJ1-2	NA	CASSQVAGANYGYTF	TGTGCCAGCAGCCAAGTGGCAGGGGCTAACTATGGCTACACCTTC
TRBV6-5	once	TRBJ1-2	NA	CASSTAQQLQGYTF	TGTGCCAGCAGTACGGCGCAACAGCTGCAAGGCTACACCTTC
TRBV5-4	NA	TRBJ1-4	NA	CASSPRNQGNEKLFF	TGTGCCAGCAGCCCTCGGAATCAGGGCAATGAAAAACTGTTTTTT
TRBV24-1	NA	TRBJ2-6	TRBD2	CATSGRLAGGSSGANVLTF	TGTGCCACCAGTGGGAGACTAGCGGGAGGTAGTAGTGGGGCCAACGTCCTGACTTTC
TRBV7-2	NA	TRBJ2-2	TRBD2	CASSFPEAGEVTGELFF	TGTGCCAGCAGCTTCCCGGAGGCGGGAGAGGTCACCGGGGAGCTGTTTTTT
TRBV6-2/TRBV6-3	NA	TRBJ2-5	TRBD1	CASSYTSGQGFAETQYF	TGTGCCAGCAGTTACACCTCGGGACAGGGGTTCGCAGAGACCCAGTACTTC
TRBV6-6	NA	TRBJ2-2	TRBD2	CASTPTSGGAGELFF	TGTGCCAGCACCCCGACTAGCGGGGGGGCCGGGGAGCTGTTTTTT
TRBV5-6	once	TRBJ2-1	NA	CASRSGWDTFNEQFF	TGTGCCAGCCGAAGCGGTTGGGACACCTTCAATGAGCAGTTCTTC
TRBV15	NA	TRBJ2-3	TRBD1	CATRRDRGVSDTQYF	TGTGCCACCAGAAGGGACAGGGGGGTGTCAGATACGCAGTATTTT
TRBV4-1	once	TRBJ2-1	TRBD2	CASSQVGLAGASSYNEQFF	TGCGCCAGCAGCCAAGTTGGACTAGCGGGGGCCAGCTCCTACAATGAGCAGTTCTTC
TRBV6-6	NA	TRBJ2-7	NA	CASSPGGLNAQYF	TGTGCCAGCAGCCCGGGGGGCCTGAACGCGCAGTACTTC
TRBV15	NA	TRBJ2-2	NA	CATSSRVAGELFF	TGTGCCACCAGCAGCCGGGTGGCCGGGGAGCTGTTTTTT
TRBV7-2	NA	TRBJ2-7	TRBD1	CASSSQGGTGFYEQYF	TGTGCCAGCAGCTCGCAGGGGGGGACAGGGTTCTACGAGCAGTACTTC
TRBV5-1	NA	TRBJ1-3	TRBD1	CASSWDRNSGNTIYF	TGCGCCAGCAGCTGGGACAGGAACTCTGGAAACACCATATATTTT
TRBV5-4	NA	TRBJ2-1	NA	CASSVGHSSYGNEQFF	TGTGCCAGCAGCGTGGGACATTCATCCTACGGCAATGAGCAGTTCTTC
TRBV11-2	NA	TRBJ2-1	TRBD2	CASSYPSGRANEQFF	TGTGCCAGCAGCTATCCAAGCGGGAGGGCTAATGAGCAGTTCTTC
TRBV3-1/TRBV3-2	NA	TRBJ1-1	TRBD1	CASSQPGQGTEAFF	TGTGCCAGCAGCCAACCGGGACAGGGCACTGAAGCTTTCTTT
TRBV6-5	NA	TRBJ2-3	NA	CASRPAAVSTDTQYF	TGTGCCAGCAGACCCGCCGCCGTTAGTACAGATACGCAGTATTTT
TRBV28	NA	TRBJ2-2	NA	CASSLTGFSTGELFF	TGTGCCAGCAGTTTAACGGGATTTAGCACCGGGGAGCTGTTTTTT
TRBV3-1/TRBV3-2	NA	TRBJ2-7	TRBD2	CASSQEVSSGQAQYF	TGTGCCAGCAGCCAAGAAGTTTCTAGCGGCCAAGCGCAGTACTTC
TRBV28	NA	TRBJ2-3	NA	CASATGGVTDTQYF	TGTGCCAGCGCAACTGGTGGTGTGACAGATACGCAGTATTTT
TRBV6-5	NA	TRBJ1-1	NA	CASSSNTGTTEAFF	TGTGCCAGCAGTTCGAATACAGGGACCACTGAAGCTTTCTTT
TRBV6-1	NA	TRBJ1-3	NA	CASSEEGPVFGNTIYF	TGTGCCAGCAGTGAGGAGGGCCCGGTTTTCGGAAACACCATATATTTT
TRBV6-7	NA	TRBJ2-7	TRBD2	CASSYFRSGGDSYEQYF	TGTGCCAGCAGTTACTTCCGAAGCGGGGGGGACTCCTACGAGCAGTACTTC
TRBV28	NA	TRBJ1-5	TRBD1	CASSLPWTGGNQPQHF	TGTGCCAGCAGTTTACCCTGGACAGGAGGCAATCAGCCCCAGCATTTT
TRBV10-3	NA	TRBJ1-5	NA	CAISDPGHSNQPQHF	TGTGCCATCAGTGACCCTGGACATAGCAATCAGCCCCAGCATTTT
TRBV6-6	NA	TRBJ2-3	TRBD2	CASSQTSVTDTQYF	TGTGCCAGCAGTCAGACTAGCGTCACAGATACGCAGTATTTT
TRBV5-1	NA	TRBJ2-3	NA	CASRETITDTQYF	TGCGCCAGCAGGGAGACCATCACAGATACGCAGTATTTT
TRBV2	NA	TRBJ2-6	TRBD1	CASSDTGRLGQGPSGANVLTF	TGTGCCAGCAGTGACACGGGGCGCCTGGGACAGGGCCCGAGTGGGGCCAACGTCCTGACTTTC
TRBV7-2	NA	TRBJ2-5	NA	CASSRLVPETQYF	TGTGCCAGCAGTCGACTAGTCCCTGAGACCCAGTACTTC